These 12 T cell receptor beta chains share one sample of origin, sequenced in a study of identifying expanded T cells in peripheral blood. Assay: immunoSEQ multiplex PCR; the TCRdb copy retains only in-frame clones and omits some. The repertoire includes some 54,000 clones, roughly 80% of them detected once, and less than 15% sits in the top ten. Sequences were obtained from blood. These receptors all come from a person between 18 and 70 years old in good health.

The chain links TRBV27 to TRBJ1-2, with D tentatively TRBD1 (5 bases). The V end lost 3 bases, the J end lost 4 bases, and 24 bases lay between the germline ends. Germline lookup yields CDR1 MNHEY and CDR2 SMNVEV (reference sequence). The CDR3 has 18 amino acids. Written as DNA, the CDR3 is TGTGCCAGCAGTTTGGGACCTATTACCGACGCTTCTGGCTATGGCTACACCTTC. As protein: CASSLGPITDASGYGYTF.

This clone occurred a few times. This chain joins TRBV6-5 and TRBJ1-2; 9 bases are a match to TRBD1. This CDR3 is 14 amino acids long. Germline CDR1 reads MNHEY; CDR2 reads SVGAGI. After removal of 7 bases from V and 4 bases from J, the junction contained 7 bases not matched to a gene. DNA for the CDR3: TGTGCCAGCACCACTCAGACAGGGGGCTATGGCTACACCTTC. It encodes CASTTQTGGYGYTF.

This clone was counted a few times. The J gene is TRBJ2-1, the V gene TRBV7-9, with 11 bases matching TRBD2. The CDR3 contains 14 residues. V lost 3 bases and J lost 8; bases outside the gene matches: 3. Germline CDR1 SEHNR, CDR2 FQNEAQ (reference sequence). The chain's CDR3 is CASSLSSGRYEQFF. The CDR3 DNA sequence: TGTGCCAGCAGCTTGTCTAGCGGGAGGTATGAGCAGTTCTTC.

V and J are TRBV14 and TRBJ2-1, with D perhaps matching TRBD2 (6 bases). The CDR3 consists of 13 residues. With 2 bases removed from V and 14 bases from J, the gap between germline ends came to 16 bases. Germline V CDR1 and CDR2: SGHDN, FVKESK. The CDR3 is CASSQSTGDRKFF. CDR3 coding DNA: TGTGCCAGCAGCCAATCGACGGGAGACCGAAAGTTCTTC.

This clone was observed a single time. V gene TRBV7-2 combines with J gene TRBJ2-3; 12 bases map to TRBD2. J was trimmed by 3 bases and V by 3 bases; bases with no gene match: 4. CDR3 size: 16 residues. The V gene's germline CDR1 is SGHTA and CDR2 FQGNSA. In DNA form, the CDR3 reads TGTGCCAGCAGCTTTCGGGGGACTAGCGGGACAGATACGCAGTATTTT. Translation gives CASSFRGTSGTDTQYF.

The V and J genes are TRBV19 and TRBJ2-4, with 7 bases lining up with TRBD1. CDR1 is LNHDA, CDR2 SQIVND, per germline (reference sequence). The CDR3 runs 13 residues. V shed 10 bases and J 2 bases; nucleotides not matched to a gene: 5. The DNA for the CDR3 is TGTGCCACCTCGACAGGGTCCAAAAACATTCAGTACTTC. It encodes CATSTGSKNIQYF.

This clone was picked up a small number of times. V is TRBV7-2 and J is TRBJ2-5; 8 bases are shared with TRBD2. Losses at the gene ends were 3 bases for V and 1 base for J; bases not matched to a gene: 7. The CDR3 consists of 16 residues. Germline CDR1 SGHTA, CDR2 FQGNSA. The CDR3 is CASSFNAGGSQETQYF. The CDR3 DNA is TGTGCCAGCAGCTTTAATGCGGGAGGAAGCCAAGAGACCCAGTACTTC.

The chain links TRBV27 to TRBJ1-2; D is ambiguous. V dropped 6 bases and J dropped 8 bases, with 22 bases sitting between them. CDR1 and CDR2 (germline): MNHEY, SMNVEV (reference sequence). CDR3 length: 15 amino acids. The chain's CDR3 is CASSDRTRPAQGYTF. CDR3 coding DNA: TGTGCCAGCAGCGATCGGACCCGCCCTGCCCAAGGCTACACCTTC.

In its sample, this clone was seen a few times. J is TRBJ2-2 and V is TRBV19, with D unresolved. CDR3 length: 14 amino acids. With 1 base removed from V and 6 bases from J, the gap between germline ends came to 9 bases. Germline assignment: CDR1 LNHDA and CDR2 SQIVND (reference sequence). For the CDR3, the DNA is TGTGCCAGTAGTATAGGACGGAATCCCGGGGAGCTGTTTTTT. Translated: CASSIGRNPGELFF. The variable domain in full, with the rest retrieved from reference TRBV19 and TRBJ2-2, is DGGITQSPKYLFRKEGQNVTLSCEQNLNHDAMYWYRQDPGQGLRLIYYSQIVNDFQKGDIAEGYSVSREKKESFPLTVTSAQKNPTAFYLCASSIGRNPGELFFGEGSRLTVL.

This chain links TRBV19 with TRBJ2-5; D may be TRBD1 (5 bases). This CDR3 is 13 amino acids long. Germline lookup yields CDR1 LNHDA and CDR2 SQIVND (reference sequence). V was clipped by 9 bases and J by 1 base, with 12 bases between them. CDR3 amino acids: CARTASSQETQYF. The CDR3 nucleotides are TGTGCCAGGACAGCCTCAAGCCAAGAGACCCAGTACTTC.

This chain joins TRBV4-3 and TRBJ1-2; 7 bases map to TRBD1. Per the germline V gene, CDR1 is LGHNA and CDR2 is YSLEER. The J segment lost 2 bases and the V segment lost 0 bases, leaving 9 bases of the junction unmatched. The CDR3 contains 17 residues. CDR3 nucleotide sequence: TGCGCCAGCAGCCAAGATCTGAGGAGGGGGCGCAACTATGGCTACACCTTC. Protein sequence: CASSQDLRRGRNYGYTF.

The chain carries TRBV19 and TRBJ2-3; no reliable D call. The germline V gene has CDR1 LNHDA and CDR2 SQIVND (reference sequence). The germline V and J ends were trimmed by 7 bases and 2 bases, with 10 bases remaining between them. The CDR3 contains 13 residues. The DNA for the CDR3 is TGTGCCAGTAACTTCCAGGCCACAGATACGCAGTATTTT. This translates into CASNFQATDTQYF. The whole variable domain, remainder taken from reference TRBV19 and TRBJ2-3, is DGGITQSPKYLFRKEGQNVTLSCEQNLNHDAMYWYRQDPGQGLRLIYYSQIVNDFQKGDIAEGYSVSREKKESFPLTVTSAQKNPTAFYLCASNFQATDTQYFGPGTRLTVL.